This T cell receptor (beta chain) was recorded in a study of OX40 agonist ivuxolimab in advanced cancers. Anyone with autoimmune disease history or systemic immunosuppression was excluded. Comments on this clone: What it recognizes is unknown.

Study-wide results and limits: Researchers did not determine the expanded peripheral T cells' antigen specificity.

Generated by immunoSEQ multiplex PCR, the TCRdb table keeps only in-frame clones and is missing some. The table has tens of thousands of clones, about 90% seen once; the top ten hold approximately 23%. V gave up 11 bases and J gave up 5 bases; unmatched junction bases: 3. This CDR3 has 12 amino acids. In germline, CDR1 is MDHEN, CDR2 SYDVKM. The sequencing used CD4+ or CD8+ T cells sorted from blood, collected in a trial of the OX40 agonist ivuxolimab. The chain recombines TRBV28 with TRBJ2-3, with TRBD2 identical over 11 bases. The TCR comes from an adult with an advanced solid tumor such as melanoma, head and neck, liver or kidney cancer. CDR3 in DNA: TGTGCCCACGGGACTAGCGGAGATACGCAGTATTTT. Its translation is CAHGTSGDTQYF.